The next 18 T cell receptor beta chains were all read from a single sample in a study of T cells in localized non-small cell lung cancer. The assay was immunoSEQ multiplex PCR, and TCRdb's table has in-frame clones only and misses some. Of around 41,000 clones listed, 88% are singletons. Sample: peripheral blood, taken before any cancer treatment. The receptor set was obtained from a female donor at least 60 years old with stage I squamous cell lung carcinoma.

This clone occurred a few times. V gene TRBV2 combines with J gene TRBJ2-7, with TRBD2 identical over 13 bases. V shed 7 bases, J shed 3 bases, and the junction held 6 bases outside the gene matches. This CDR3 is built from 15 residues. Germline assignment: CDR1 SNHLY and CDR2 FYNNEI. CDR3 sequence: CASTGLAGTLYEQYF. CDR3 DNA sequence: TGTGCCAGCACGGGACTAGCGGGGACCCTCTACGAGCAGTACTTC.

The chain couples TRBV9 to TRBJ2-5, with D unresolved. Germline V gives CDR1 SGDLS, CDR2 YYNGEE. Trimming removed 4 bases at V and 2 bases at J, with 3 bases between. This CDR3 region has 11 residues. CDR3 DNA sequence: TGTGCCAGCAGCACACAAGAGACCCAGTACTTC. Translation: CASSTQETQYF.

The chain recombines TRBV4-1 with TRBJ2-1, with 10 bases that match TRBD2. Germline V lookup: CDR1 MGHRA, CDR2 YSYEKL. Trimming at V came to 0 bases and at J to 0 bases, leaving 14 bases not matched to a gene. The CDR3 loop spans 21 amino acids. As DNA, the CDR3 is TGCGCCAGCAGCCAAGAGGATGGGGCCTTAGCGGGGGGTCGCTCCTACAATGAGCAGTTCTTC. As protein: CASSQEDGALAGGRSYNEQFF.

This clone was seen more than once but under ten times. This CDR3 reads CASRRDTFSYEQYF. In nucleotides, the CDR3 is TGTGCCTCCAGAAGGGACACCTTCTCCTACGAGCAGTACTTC. The V and J genes are TRBV10-3 and TRBJ2-7, with a possible D match to TRBD1 (6 bases). Germline values: CDR1 ENHRY, CDR2 SYGVKD. There are 14 residues in the CDR3. V was pared by 11 bases and J by 0 bases, with 17 bases between.

The chain uses TRBV6-5 and TRBJ2-5; 8 bases agree with TRBD1. V was clipped by 0 bases and J by 5 bases; unmatched bases: 5. The CDR3 totals 15 residues. Germline lookup yields CDR1 MNHEY and CDR2 SVGAGI. The CDR3 region is CASSYSMAGGETQYF. Written as DNA, the CDR3 is TGTGCCAGCAGTTACTCGATGGCAGGGGGCGAGACCCAGTACTTC.

This clone is medium-sized by share. In the same sample, other DNA sequences code for this CDR3. The V gene is TRBV7-9, the J gene TRBJ2-7; D not certain. With 5 bases removed from V and 9 bases from J, the gap between germline ends came to 14 bases. This CDR3 spans 12 amino acids. Germline CDR1 and CDR2: SEHNR and FQNEAQ (reference sequence). The CDR3 is CASSLDPAAQYF. CDR3 nucleotide sequence: TGTGCCAGCAGCCTCGACCCTGCCGCGCAGTACTTC.

J is TRBJ1-3 and V is TRBV7-9; D ambiguous. Trimming left V 5 bases short and J 6 bases short, with 14 bases between. Per the germline V gene, CDR1 is SEHNR and CDR2 is FQNEAQ (reference sequence). The CDR3 runs 14 residues. As DNA, the CDR3 is TGTGCCAGCAGCACGTGGGAGGACTCAAACACCATATATTTT. Translating it yields CASSTWEDSNTIYF.

This rearrangement joins TRBV6-1 to TRBJ2-2, with D maybe TRBD1 (5 bases). Germline-derived CDR1 and CDR2 are MNHNS and SASEGT. V was trimmed by 2 bases and J by 4 bases, leaving 8 bases between them. The CDR3 has 14 residues. In nucleotides, the CDR3 is TGTGCCAGCAGTGAATCTCAGGGCACCGGGGAGCTGTTTTTT. It translates to CASSESQGTGELFF.

The chain carries TRBV5-6 and TRBJ2-3; D is ambiguous. The length of the CDR3 is 16 residues. Deletions cut 0 bases from V and 2 bases from J, with 13 bases between. Germline CDR1 and CDR2: SGHDT and YYEEEE. Here the CDR3 DNA reads TGTGCCAGCAGCTTGGGCCCGCCCGAGGTCACAGATACGCAGTATTTT. Protein sequence: CASSLGPPEVTDTQYF.

The V call is TRBV10-3, the J call TRBJ2-3, with TRBD2 identical over 9 bases. The germline V gene has CDR1 ENHRY and CDR2 SYGVKD. V shed 2 bases, J shed 5 bases, and the junction held 11 bases outside the gene matches. The CDR3 extends over 17 amino acids. CDR3 amino acids: CAISEGSLIAGEDTQYF. CDR3 DNA sequence: TGTGCCATCAGTGAGGGAAGTTTGATAGCGGGAGAAGATACGCAGTATTTT.

The chain joins TRBV30 to TRBJ1-2; D not resolved. Germline V gene lookup returns CDR1 GTSNPN and CDR2 SVGIG (reference sequence). This CDR3 is built from 17 residues. V lost 0 bases and J 3 bases, leaving 20 bases between the germline ends. CDR3 DNA sequence: TGTGCCTGGAGTGTACTACTGTCTGGCAGTCTAGACTATGGCTACACCTTC. Encoded protein: CAWSVLLSGSLDYGYTF.

V gene TRBV5-1 combines with J gene TRBJ2-2; TRBD2 is a possible D gene (5 bases). With 0 bases removed from V and 5 bases from J, the gap between germline ends came to 8 bases. This CDR3 comprises 14 residues. Looked up from germline, CDR1 is SGHRS and CDR2 is YFSETQ. The CDR3 loop reads CASSLAGVTGELFF. In DNA, the CDR3 is TGCGCCAGCAGCTTGGCCGGGGTAACCGGGGAGCTGTTTTTT.

Worth noting for this clone: The germline gene is not matched at one end of the junction; a read error may be the cause. The rearrangement uses TRBV5-4 and TRBJ2-7; TRBD1 aligns across 11 bases. CDR3 length: 14 amino acids. Germline CDR1 is SGHNT and CDR2 is YYREEE (reference sequence). For the CDR3, the DNA is TGTGCCAGCAGTTTGGGACAGGGGGGGGACGAGCAGTACTTC. As protein: CASSLGQGGDEQYF.

This sequence joins TRBV5-1 and TRBJ2-1, with D possibly matching TRBD2 (6 bases). Germline V gene sequence: CDR1 SGHRS, CDR2 YFSETQ. V lost 1 base and J lost 15, with 11 bases in between. CDR3 size: 11 residues. DNA for the CDR3: TGCGCCAGCAGCTTGTCGGGGAGGAGGTTCTTC. Its protein is CASSLSGRRFF.

The V gene is TRBV6-6, the J gene TRBJ1-5, with 9 bases that match TRBD1. V trimming: 6 bases; J trimming: 1 base; junction bases outside the gene matches: 4. The CDR3 runs 15 residues. Per the germline V gene, CDR1 is MNHNY and CDR2 is SVGAGI (reference sequence). The CDR3 bases are TGTGCCAGCAGACAACAGGGGGCAAGCAATCAGCCCCAGCATTTT. Translation gives CASRQQGASNQPQHF.

The table lists this clone with a few counts. V is TRBV5-6 and J is TRBJ2-7, with 10 bases matching TRBD1. The germline V gene encodes CDR1 SGHDT and CDR2 YYEEEE. The ends lost 0 bases at V and 4 bases at J; junction bases unmatched: 4. The CDR3 runs 15 residues. The CDR3 is CASSLAGTGAYEQYF. The CDR3 region has the DNA TGTGCCAGCAGCTTGGCGGGGACAGGGGCGTACGAGCAGTACTTC.

Written as DNA, the CDR3 is TGTGCCAGTAGTAGTACTCCCTCGGATGAGCAGTTCTTC. Translation: CASSSTPSDEQFF. The chain combines TRBV19 with TRBJ2-1; D gene unclear. Trimming pared 4 bases from V and 8 bases from J, leaving 12 bases between. The CDR3 contains 13 residues. From germline, CDR1 is LNHDA and CDR2 SQIVND (reference sequence). Variable domain in full (rest from reference TRBV19 and TRBJ2-1): DGGITQSPKYLFRKEGQNVTLSCEQNLNHDAMYWYRQDPGQGLRLIYYSQIVNDFQKGDIAEGYSVSREKKESFPLTVTSAQKNPTAFYLCASSSTPSDEQFFGPGTRLTVL.

The chain is built from TRBV5-4 and TRBJ2-1; D is ambiguous. The V gene's germline CDR1 is SGHNT and CDR2 YYREEE (reference sequence). This CDR3 spans 13 amino acids. Trimming stripped 6 bases from V and 6 bases from J, with 13 bases between. CDR3 in amino acids: CASINTRSNEQFF. CDR3 nucleotides: TGTGCCAGCATCAACACAAGGTCCAATGAGCAGTTCTTC.